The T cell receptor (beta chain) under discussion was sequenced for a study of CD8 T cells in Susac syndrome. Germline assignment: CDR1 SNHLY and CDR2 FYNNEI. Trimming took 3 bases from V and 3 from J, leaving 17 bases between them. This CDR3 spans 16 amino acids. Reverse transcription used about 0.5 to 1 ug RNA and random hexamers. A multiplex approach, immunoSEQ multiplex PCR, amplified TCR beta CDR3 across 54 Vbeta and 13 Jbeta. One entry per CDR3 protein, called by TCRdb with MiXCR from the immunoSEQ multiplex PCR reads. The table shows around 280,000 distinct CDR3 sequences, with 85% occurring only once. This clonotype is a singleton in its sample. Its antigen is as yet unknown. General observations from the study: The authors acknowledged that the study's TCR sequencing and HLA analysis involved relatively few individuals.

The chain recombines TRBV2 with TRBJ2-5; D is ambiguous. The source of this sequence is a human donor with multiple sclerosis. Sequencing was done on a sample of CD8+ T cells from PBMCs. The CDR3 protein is CASSEAWSGREETQYF. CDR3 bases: TGTGCCAGCAGTGAGGCTTGGTCGGGTCGGGAAGAGACCCAGTACTTC.